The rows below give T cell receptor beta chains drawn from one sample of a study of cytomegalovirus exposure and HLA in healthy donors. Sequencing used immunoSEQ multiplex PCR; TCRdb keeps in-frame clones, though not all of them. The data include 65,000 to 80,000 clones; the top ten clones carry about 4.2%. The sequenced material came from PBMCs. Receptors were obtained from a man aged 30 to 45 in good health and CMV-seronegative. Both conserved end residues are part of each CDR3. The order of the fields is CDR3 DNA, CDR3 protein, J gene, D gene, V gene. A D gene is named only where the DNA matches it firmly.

DNA: TGTGCCAGCAGTCTGACGGGGACAGATACTGGAAACACCATATATTTT; CDR3: CASSLTGTDTGNTIYF; J: TRBJ1-3; D: TRBD1; V: TRBV6-6
DNA: TGTGCCAGCAGCTTAGATTATGGCGGGGGGAACAATGAGCAGTTCTTC; CDR3: CASSLDYGGGNNEQFF; J: TRBJ2-1; D: TRBD2; V: TRBV7-2
DNA: TGTGCCAGCAGTCCGCCCGGCACCGCCTCCATCGGGGAAGAGACCCAGTACTTC; CDR3: CASSPPGTASIGEETQYF; J: TRBJ2-5; D: NA; V: TRBV6-7
DNA: TGTGCCAGCAGCATACAGGTTGCCTATGGCTACACCTTC; CDR3: CASSIQVAYGYTF; J: TRBJ1-2; D: NA; V: TRBV6-1
DNA: TGTGCCATCACGGGCGGGAGCTCCTACAATGAGCAGTTCTTC; CDR3: CAITGGSSYNEQFF; J: TRBJ2-1; D: TRBD2; V: TRBV10-3
DNA: TGTGCCAGCAGCCACAGCCCCGGGGGAGCCACCGGGGAGCTGTTTTTT; CDR3: CASSHSPGGATGELFF; J: TRBJ2-2; D: NA; V: TRBV4-2
DNA: TGTGCCAGCAGCCAAGATGTGAGCGGGGGTACAGATACGCAGTATTTT; CDR3: CASSQDVSGGTDTQYF; J: TRBJ2-3; D: TRBD2; V: TRBV4-2
DNA: TGTGCCATCAGCCCTACAGGGGTAGCGGGAAACACCATATATTTT; CDR3: CAISPTGVAGNTIYF; J: TRBJ1-3; D: TRBD1; V: TRBV10-3
DNA: TGTGCCAGCAGCTTGGGTGGCAGGGGGCGGAACACTGAAGCTTTCTTT; CDR3: CASSLGGRGRNTEAFF; J: TRBJ1-1; D: TRBD1; V: TRBV5-4
DNA: TGCGCCAGCAGCCCGGCGACTAGCGGGAGGCCTTCGGGGACCGGGGAGCTGTTTTTT; CDR3: CASSPATSGRPSGTGELFF; J: TRBJ2-2; D: TRBD2; V: TRBV4-3
DNA: TGTGCCAGCAGTTTTACAGGGGAGAACACTGAAGCTTTCTTT; CDR3: CASSFTGENTEAFF; J: TRBJ1-1; D: TRBD1; V: TRBV6-1
DNA: TGCGCCAGCAGCCCAGGTCCGGTTATAGCGGGGGCATTCCAAGAGACCCAGTACTTC; CDR3: CASSPGPVIAGAFQETQYF; J: TRBJ2-5; D: TRBD2; V: TRBV4-1
DNA: TGTGCCAGCAGCCCGAGACAGGACGGCTACACCTTC; CDR3: CASSPRQDGYTF; J: TRBJ1-2; D: NA; V: TRBV9
DNA: TGCGCCAGCAGTCCAGGGACTGGCGAGCAGTACTTC; CDR3: CASSPGTGEQYF; J: TRBJ2-7; D: NA; V: TRBV10-1
DNA: TGTGCCAGCAGCTTAGGACCGGGAGGCCAAGAGACCCAGTACTTC; CDR3: CASSLGPGGQETQYF; J: TRBJ2-5; D: TRBD2; V: TRBV13
DNA: TGTGCCAGCAGTGCCCCCGGCGGGGAGCTGTTTTTT; CDR3: CASSAPGGELFF; J: TRBJ2-2; D: NA; V: TRBV6-4
DNA: TGTGCCAGCAGTCCACCGGGTCGGGACAGGCATCAGCATTTT; CDR3: CASSPPGRDRHQHF; J: TRBJ1-5; D: TRBD1; V: TRBV27
DNA: TGTGCCAGTAGTATAAACCCAGCCCAGTACTTC; CDR3: CASSINPAQYF; J: TRBJ2-5; D: NA; V: TRBV19
DNA: TGTGCCAGCAGTGAACCCCAGGGGGCGGACACCTACGAGCAGTACTTC; CDR3: CASSEPQGADTYEQYF; J: TRBJ2-7; D: TRBD1; V: TRBV25-1
DNA: TGTGCCAGCAGCCAAGAGGAGCGGGAGACAGATACGCAGTATTTT; CDR3: CASSQEERETDTQYF; J: TRBJ2-3; D: TRBD2; V: TRBV4-2
DNA: TGTGCCAGCAGCCCAACCGGGTCGCACTACGAGCAGTACTTC; CDR3: CASSPTGSHYEQYF; J: TRBJ2-7; D: NA; V: TRBV11-2
DNA: TGCGCCAGCAGCCCCCTAGGAACCGGGACTAGCGGGGCAGATACGCAGTATTTT; CDR3: CASSPLGTGTSGADTQYF; J: TRBJ2-3; D: TRBD2; V: TRBV4-1
DNA: TGTGCCAGCAGCTCCAGGGGGCGGGCTAATGAAAAACTGTTTTTT; CDR3: CASSSRGRANEKLFF; J: TRBJ1-4; D: NA; V: TRBV12-1
DNA: TGTGCCAGTACCGGGCGGGGGGGCTATGGCTACACCTTC; CDR3: CASTGRGGYGYTF; J: TRBJ1-2; D: NA; V: TRBV19
DNA: TGTGCCAGCAGGGTAGGACAGGGAGATGGCTACACCTTC; CDR3: CASRVGQGDGYTF; J: TRBJ1-2; D: TRBD1; V: TRBV28
DNA: TGCGCCAGCAGCCAAGAAGTATCAAGGGGACAGGCCTCCTACGAGCAGTACTTC; CDR3: CASSQEVSRGQASYEQYF; J: TRBJ2-7; D: TRBD1; V: TRBV4-3
DNA: TGCAGCGTTGGTCAGGGGGACCAGCCCCAGCATTTT; CDR3: CSVGQGDQPQHF; J: TRBJ1-5; D: TRBD1; V: TRBV29-1
DNA: TGTGCCAGCAGCTTGGGGAGGAACACCGGGGAGCTGTTTTTT; CDR3: CASSLGRNTGELFF; J: TRBJ2-2; D: NA; V: TRBV5-6
DNA: TGTGCCAGCAGCTTAAGGGGACTCACTGAAGCTTTCTTT; CDR3: CASSLRGLTEAFF; J: TRBJ1-1; D: NA; V: TRBV7-3
DNA: TGTGCCAGCAGCTTAATGGGGGGGGCCCCCCTCCAAGAGACCCAGTACTTC; CDR3: CASSLMGGAPLQETQYF; J: TRBJ2-5; D: NA; V: TRBV7-3
DNA: TGTGCCAGTAGTATCACGGGGGGCACTAACTATGGCTACACCTTC; CDR3: CASSITGGTNYGYTF; J: TRBJ1-2; D: NA; V: TRBV19
DNA: TGTGCCAGCACCCCGGGGGGGCTCGCAGATACGCAGTATTTT; CDR3: CASTPGGLADTQYF; J: TRBJ2-3; D: TRBD2; V: TRBV11-3
DNA: TGCGCCAGCAGCCGGGAGGACGGTACCTACGAGCAGTACTTC; CDR3: CASSREDGTYEQYF; J: TRBJ2-7; D: NA; V: TRBV4-1
DNA: TGCGCCAGCAGCCCTGGACAGGGTTTGGGCTACACCTTC; CDR3: CASSPGQGLGYTF; J: TRBJ1-2; D: TRBD1; V: TRBV4-3
DNA: TGTGCCAGCAGCGTCGGACTCCCTCTGGGCGGCTACACCTTC; CDR3: CASSVGLPLGGYTF; J: TRBJ1-2; D: NA; V: TRBV9
DNA: TGTGCCTGCAGTAAAGACGCAGGGAGGGGTTCACCCCTCCACTTT; CDR3: CACSKDAGRGSPLHF; J: TRBJ1-6; D: NA; V: TRBV25-1
DNA: TGTGCCAGCAGTGGCAGGGCAGCAGAGACCCAGTACTTC; CDR3: CASSGRAAETQYF; J: TRBJ2-5; D: NA; V: TRBV6-1
DNA: TGTGCCAGCAGCTTACCCCGTGGCGAGACCCAGTACTTC; CDR3: CASSLPRGETQYF; J: TRBJ2-5; D: NA; V: TRBV5-4
DNA: TGTGCCAGCAGCCCTGAGGGGGCAGGGGGCAATCAGCCCCAGCATTTT; CDR3: CASSPEGAGGNQPQHF; J: TRBJ1-5; D: TRBD1; V: TRBV4-2
DNA: TGTGCCAGCAGCCCGGGACTAGCGGGAGGTGAGCAGTTCTTC; CDR3: CASSPGLAGGEQFF; J: TRBJ2-1; D: TRBD2; V: TRBV5-6
DNA: TGTGCCAGTAGTGTGAGGGACAGGAGGTTTGGAGATACGCAGTATTTT; CDR3: CASSVRDRRFGDTQYF; J: TRBJ2-3; D: TRBD1; V: TRBV19
DNA: TGCAGCGTTGACAGGACAGGGGGCTTTGGGGGTGGCTACACCTTC; CDR3: CSVDRTGGFGGGYTF; J: TRBJ1-2; D: TRBD1; V: TRBV29-1
DNA: TGTGCCAGCAGTCCTTCGGGGTCGAGGTATGGCTACACCTTC; CDR3: CASSPSGSRYGYTF; J: TRBJ1-2; D: NA; V: TRBV28
DNA: TGTGCCAGCAGCGTATGGGGCAGGGACACAGATACGCAGTATTTT; CDR3: CASSVWGRDTDTQYF; J: TRBJ2-3; D: NA; V: TRBV9
DNA: TGTGCCAGCAGTAGACTAGCAGATACGCAGTATTTT; CDR3: CASSRLADTQYF; J: TRBJ2-3; D: NA; V: TRBV6-6
DNA: TGTGCCAGCAGGGACAGGGAATCGATTAGGACCCAGTACTTC; CDR3: CASRDRESIRTQYF; J: TRBJ2-5; D: TRBD1; V: TRBV6-1